The rows below give T cell receptor beta chains drawn from one sample of a study of shared clonotypes between healthy human individuals. Sequencing was performed with immunoSEQ multiplex PCR; in TCRdb, only in-frame clones are kept and a portion is missing. The table lists 1.6 million or so clones, 95% to 97% of them singletons. The source material was naive CD4+ T cells sorted from blood. These receptors all come from a man aged 25-40 years in good health. Each CDR3 is given with its conserved first and last residue. The order of the fields is D gene, V gene, J gene, clone size, CDR3 length, CDR3 protein, CDR3 DNA. The D gene is left open where the match is weak. For some rows the clone size is stated as once, few or many, or as a class when expanded; others skip it.

D: -
V: TRBV6-1
J: TRBJ1-3
size: -
length: 15
CDR3: CASSPGTNTGNTIYF
DNA: TGTGCCAGCAGCCCCGGGACAAATACTGGAAACACCATATATTTT

D: -
V: TRBV18
J: TRBJ2-1
size: -
length: 18
CDR3: CASSRGRVLGAGDNEQFF
DNA: TGTGCCAGCTCACGGGGGCGAGTCTTAGGGGCGGGAGACAATGAGCAGTTCTTC

D: -
V: TRBV19
J: TRBJ2-3
size: -
length: 16
CDR3: CASSPQVGVPGNTQYF
DNA: TGTGCCAGTAGTCCCCAGGTGGGGGTCCCAGGAAATACGCAGTATTTT

D: TRBD2
V: TRBV6-5
J: TRBJ2-1
size: -
length: 14
CDR3: CASSQLAGVGEQFF
DNA: TGTGCCAGCAGCCAACTAGCGGGAGTAGGTGAGCAGTTCTTC

D: -
V: TRBV10-2
J: TRBJ2-2
size: -
length: 14
CDR3: CASTGNRLSGELFF
DNA: TGCGCCAGCACGGGGAACCGCCTCAGTGGGGAGCTGTTTTTT

D: -
V: TRBV19
J: TRBJ1-5
size: -
length: 14
CDR3: CATVSPGVPQPQHF
DNA: TGTGCCACCGTTAGTCCAGGTGTGCCCCAGCCCCAGCATTTT

D: -
V: TRBV12-1
J: TRBJ1-1
size: -
length: 19
CDR3: CASSQYTGGGGSGNTEAFF
DNA: TGTGCCAGCAGCCAATACACAGGGGGCGGTGGGTCCGGGAACACTGAAGCTTTCTTT

D: -
V: TRBV9
J: TRBJ2-7
size: -
length: 15
CDR3: CASSVVPGYVYEQYF
DNA: TGTGCCAGCAGCGTAGTCCCGGGGTACGTCTACGAGCAGTACTTC

D: -
V: TRBV5-5
J: TRBJ2-5
size: once
length: 14
CDR3: CASSLSGLGETQYF
DNA: TGTGCCAGCAGCTTGTCAGGGCTGGGAGAGACCCAGTACTTC

D: TRBD1
V: TRBV5-1
J: TRBJ2-1
size: -
length: 15
CDR3: CASSPRTGPYNEQFF
DNA: TGCGCCAGCAGCCCCAGGACAGGGCCCTACAATGAGCAGTTCTTC

D: TRBD2
V: TRBV5-5
J: TRBJ2-7
size: -
length: 15
CDR3: CASSRVAGLSYEQYF
DNA: TGTGCCAGCAGCAGGGTAGCGGGCCTCTCCTACGAGCAGTACTTC

D: TRBD1
V: TRBV29-1
J: TRBJ2-7
size: -
length: 15
CDR3: CSVAGPTGIEVEQYF
DNA: TGCAGCGTTGCGGGCCCGACAGGGATAGAGGTCGAGCAGTACTTC

D: -
V: TRBV7-8
J: TRBJ1-4
size: -
length: 11
CDR3: CASSISEKLFF
DNA: TGTGCCAGCAGCATCAGCGAAAAACTGTTTTTT

D: -
V: TRBV12-5
J: TRBJ2-3
size: -
length: 14
CDR3: CASGLGTQHATQYF
DNA: TGTGCTAGTGGTCTGGGGACCCAACATGCTACGCAGTATTTT

D: -
V: TRBV7-9
J: TRBJ2-1
size: -
length: 15
CDR3: CASSQPGAQTNEQFF
DNA: TGTGCCAGCAGCCAACCCGGGGCCCAAACCAATGAGCAGTTCTTC

D: -
V: TRBV19
J: TRBJ1-5
size: -
length: 14
CDR3: CASSGTGQQQPQHF
DNA: TGTGCCAGTAGTGGGACGGGGCAACAACAGCCCCAGCATTTT

D: -
V: TRBV18
J: TRBJ2-2
size: -
length: 18
CDR3: CASSPQIVRAANTGELFF
DNA: TGTGCCAGCTCACCACAAATAGTGCGGGCCGCGAACACCGGGGAGCTGTTTTTT

D: -
V: TRBV14
J: TRBJ1-4
size: -
length: 18
CDR3: CASSQESGALKTNEKLFF
DNA: TGTGCCAGCAGCCAAGAGTCTGGGGCGCTGAAAACTAATGAAAAACTGTTTTTT

D: -
V: TRBV6-1
J: TRBJ2-7
size: -
length: 14
CDR3: CASSSHGSSYEQYF
DNA: TGTGCCAGCAGCTCCCACGGGAGCTCCTACGAGCAGTACTTC

D: -
V: TRBV27
J: TRBJ2-2
size: -
length: 14
CDR3: CASSPSQRTGELFF
DNA: TGTGCCAGCAGTCCCTCACAGAGGACCGGGGAGCTGTTTTTT

D: TRBD1
V: TRBV6-1
J: TRBJ1-1
size: -
length: 15
CDR3: CASRKGQPLNTEAFF
DNA: TGTGCCAGCAGGAAGGGACAGCCCTTGAACACTGAAGCTTTCTTT

D: -
V: TRBV10-3
J: TRBJ2-7
size: -
length: 14
CDR3: CAISESEGWAGRYF
DNA: TGTGCCATCAGTGAGTCGGAGGGTTGGGCAGGGCGGTACTTC

D: TRBD1
V: TRBV6-5
J: TRBJ1-1
size: once
length: 14
CDR3: CASSSWTGGDEAFF
DNA: TGTGCCAGCAGTTCCTGGACAGGGGGCGATGAAGCTTTCTTT

D: -
V: TRBV6-6
J: TRBJ2-5
size: -
length: 15
CDR3: CASSHDGEIQETQYF
DNA: TGTGCCAGCAGCCACGATGGCGAGATCCAAGAGACCCAGTACTTC

D: -
V: TRBV5-6
J: TRBJ2-7
size: once
length: 18
CDR3: CASSFDAGQALSSYEQYF
DNA: TGTGCCAGCAGCTTTGATGCAGGGCAGGCCTTGAGCTCCTACGAGCAGTACTTC

D: -
V: TRBV6-1
J: TRBJ1-5
size: -
length: 13
CDR3: CASQQGGNQPQHF
DNA: TGTGCCAGCCAACAGGGAGGTAATCAGCCCCAGCATTTT

D: -
V: TRBV28
J: TRBJ2-7
size: -
length: 13
CDR3: CASMPGIPYEQYF
DNA: TGTGCCAGCATGCCGGGTATCCCCTACGAGCAGTACTTC

D: -
V: TRBV30
J: TRBJ1-5
size: -
length: 14
CDR3: CAWSTRTVNQPQHF
DNA: TGTGCCTGGAGTACCCGGACAGTTAATCAGCCCCAGCATTTT

D: -
V: TRBV10-1
J: TRBJ2-1
size: -
length: 15
CDR3: CASRPDSGPHNEQFF
DNA: TGCGCCAGCAGGCCAGATAGCGGACCCCACAATGAGCAGTTCTTC

D: TRBD2
V: TRBV6-5
J: TRBJ2-7
size: few
length: 16
CDR3: CASSYSASGSNYEQYF
DNA: TGTGCCAGCAGTTATTCCGCTAGCGGGAGTAACTACGAGCAGTACTTC

D: TRBD2
V: TRBV6-6
J: TRBJ2-5
size: -
length: 16
CDR3: CASSSPGGRAVETQYF
DNA: TGTGCCAGCAGTTCCCCTGGCGGGAGGGCCGTGGAGACCCAGTACTTC

D: TRBD1
V: TRBV7-9
J: TRBJ2-1
size: -
length: 15
CDR3: CASSLSNRGVNEQFF
DNA: TGTGCCAGCAGCTTGTCAAACAGGGGGGTCAATGAGCAGTTCTTC

D: -
V: TRBV29-1
J: TRBJ2-7
size: -
length: 13
CDR3: CSVGQGGANEQYF
DNA: TGCAGCGTTGGACAAGGCGGCGCCAACGAGCAGTACTTC

D: -
V: TRBV6-1
J: TRBJ1-5
size: -
length: 20
CDR3: CASSEAGRARSGYSNQPQHF
DNA: TGTGCCAGCAGTGAAGCAGGAAGGGCTCGGTCGGGTTATAGCAATCAGCCCCAGCATTTT

D: TRBD1
V: TRBV27
J: TRBJ2-6
size: -
length: 21
CDR3: CASSPGGDTGGILTGANVLTF
DNA: TGTGCCAGCAGTCCCGGCGGGGATACAGGGGGAATCCTTACAGGGGCCAACGTCCTGACTTTC

D: TRBD1
V: TRBV11-2
J: TRBJ2-1
size: -
length: 15
CDR3: CASSSPRTGNNEQFF
DNA: TGTGCCAGCAGCTCTCCCCGGACAGGGAACAATGAGCAGTTCTTC

D: -
V: TRBV15
J: TRBJ2-2
size: once
length: 12
CDR3: CATSRPGGELFF
DNA: TGTGCCACCAGCAGGCCGGGCGGGGAGCTGTTTTTT

D: TRBD1
V: TRBV18
J: TRBJ1-5
size: few
length: 13
CDR3: CASSPTGDQPQHF
DNA: TGTGCCAGCTCACCCACAGGGGATCAGCCCCAGCATTTT

D: -
V: TRBV4-2
J: TRBJ2-3
size: -
length: 15
CDR3: CASSQGGPLGDTQYF
DNA: TGTGCCAGCAGCCAAGGAGGTCCCCTGGGAGATACGCAGTATTTT

D: -
V: TRBV5-6
J: TRBJ2-5
size: -
length: 13
CDR3: CASSLRLQETQYF
DNA: TGTGCCAGCAGCTTGAGACTGCAAGAGACCCAGTACTTC

D: -
V: TRBV7-6
J: TRBJ2-2
size: -
length: 16
CDR3: CASSQTGGARTGELFF
DNA: TGTGCCAGCAGCCAAACAGGGGGGGCTCGCACCGGGGAGCTGTTTTTT

D: -
V: TRBV5-1
J: TRBJ1-1
size: once
length: 13
CDR3: CASSGEGLAEAFF
DNA: TGCGCCAGCAGTGGGGAGGGGCTCGCTGAAGCTTTCTTT

D: TRBD1
V: TRBV10-3
J: TRBJ2-1
size: -
length: 13
CDR3: CATSSGQGNEQFF
DNA: TGTGCCACCAGCTCTGGACAGGGTAATGAGCAGTTCTTC

D: TRBD2
V: TRBV19
J: TRBJ2-7
size: -
length: 17
CDR3: CASSTFLASGRRYEQYF
DNA: TGTGCCAGTAGTACCTTCCTCGCGAGCGGGAGGAGGTACGAGCAGTACTTC

D: TRBD2
V: TRBV5-1
J: TRBJ2-5
size: once
length: 15
CDR3: CASSLAVAGEETQYF
DNA: TGCGCCAGCAGCTTGGCGGTAGCGGGAGAAGAGACCCAGTACTTC

D: -
V: TRBV6-6
J: TRBJ1-1
size: -
length: 12
CDR3: CASSYGQGLPGF
DNA: TGTGCCAGCAGTTACGGGCAAGGACTCCCAGGCTTT

D: -
V: TRBV16
J: TRBJ2-7
size: -
length: 15
CDR3: CASSQHKLADYEQYF
DNA: TGTGCCAGCAGCCAACATAAGTTAGCGGACTACGAGCAGTACTTC

D: -
V: TRBV25-1
J: TRBJ2-1
size: -
length: 16
CDR3: CASSESGVRPYNEQFF
DNA: TGTGCCAGCAGTGAATCGGGGGTCCGCCCCTACAATGAGCAGTTCTTC

D: TRBD2
V: TRBV27
J: TRBJ2-2
size: -
length: 16
CDR3: CASSLSPSGTSGELFF
DNA: TGTGCCAGCAGTTTATCTCCTAGCGGGACGTCCGGGGAGCTGTTTTTT

D: TRBD2
V: TRBV28
J: TRBJ2-7
size: -
length: 16
CDR3: CASSPTGLAGSYEQYF
DNA: TGTGCCAGCAGTCCCACCGGACTAGCGGGGTCCTACGAGCAGTACTTC